The sequence of this T cell receptor beta chain was determined in a study of OX40 agonist ivuxolimab in advanced cancers. Here immunoSEQ multiplex PCR was the method, and the copy in TCRdb shows in-frame clones only, minus some. Seen here are 68,000 or so clones, roughly 80% observed once, and the top ten hold approximately 10%. This material consisted of CD4+ or CD8+ T cells sorted from blood, taken in a trial of the OX40 agonist ivuxolimab. The receptor's source is an adult with an advanced solid tumor such as melanoma, head and neck, liver or kidney cancer.

CDR3 in amino acids: CASSIGYGLEQYF. The DNA of the CDR3 is TGTGCCAGTAGTATTGGGTATGGACTCGAGCAGTACTTC. This chain links TRBV19 with TRBJ2-7; possibly TRBD2 for D (5 bases). The CDR3 sequence is 13 residues long. Germline-derived CDR1 and CDR2 are LNHDA and SQIVND (reference sequence). Trimming cost V 3 bases and J 6 bases, with 12 bases left between them.